These 30 T cell receptor beta chains were all obtained from the same sample, sequenced in a study of blood T cell repertoires in COVID-19. Profiled with immunoSEQ multiplex PCR; TCRdb holds only in-frame clones, not every one. The repertoire holds 98,000 or so clones, with under 90% as singletons. What was sequenced was peripheral blood. The receptors shown here come from a man in his sixties with COVID-19, enrolled during active disease.

J is TRBJ2-7 and V is TRBV7-9; D not certain. CDR3 size: 13 residues. Trimming stripped 5 bases from V and 7 bases from J, with 15 bases between. Germline loops: CDR1 SEHNR, CDR2 FQNEAQ (reference sequence). The CDR3 sequence is CASSLKGLREQYF. The CDR3, as DNA: TGTGCCAGCAGCCTAAAAGGTTTGCGGGAGCAGTACTTC.

This clone was found once. The chain carries TRBV9 and TRBJ2-3; maybe TRBD2 (5 bases). V lost 2 bases, J lost 4 bases, and 11 bases lay in between. The germline V gene has CDR1 SGDLS and CDR2 YYNGEE. The CDR3 runs to 14 residues. CDR3 DNA sequence: TGTGCCAGCAGCGTGGTTTTAGCGCCAGATACGCAGTATTTT. Translated, it gives CASSVVLAPDTQYF.

The chain uses TRBV11-3 and TRBJ2-3; 13 bases match TRBD2. The CDR3 has 17 amino acids. V gave up 4 bases and J gave up 1 base; unmatched junction bases: 5. Germline V gene lookup returns CDR1 SGHNT and CDR2 YENEEA. In DNA form, the CDR3 reads TGTGCCAGCAGCTCACGGACTAGCGGGAGAGGCACAGATACGCAGTATTTT. Translated: CASSSRTSGRGTDTQYF.

The rearrangement uses TRBV19 and TRBJ2-3, with 8 bases aligning to TRBD2. V lost 5 bases to trimming and J lost 2 bases; unmatched junction nucleotides: 9. This CDR3 has 16 amino acids. Germline CDR1 reads LNHDA; CDR2 reads SQIVND (reference sequence). This CDR3 reads CASSLGRASATDTQYF. DNA for the CDR3: TGTGCCAGTAGTCTCGGGAGGGCTAGCGCCACAGATACGCAGTATTTT.

The J gene is TRBJ2-1, the V gene TRBV11-3, with a tentative D call TRBD1 (7 bases). CDR1 and CDR2 from the germline V gene are SGHNT and YENEEA. The germline V and J ends were trimmed by 5 bases and 9 bases, with 17 bases remaining between them. This CDR3 region has 14 residues. CDR3 in DNA: TGTGCCAGCAGCGCCCAGGGGGGCGCGGGTGAGCAGTTCTTC. The encoded protein is CASSAQGGAGEQFF. Together with reference TRBV11-3 and TRBJ2-1, the CDR3 gives the full variable domain: EAGVVQSPRYKIIEKKQPVAFWCNPISGHNTLYWYLQNLGQGPELLIRYENEEAVDDSQLPKDRFSAERLKGVDSTLKIQPAELGDSAVYLCASSAQGGAGEQFFGPGTRLTVL.

The V and J genes are TRBV7-3 and TRBJ2-5; 7 nucleotides align to TRBD1. V trimming: 4 bases; J trimming: 4 bases; junction bases outside the gene matches: 3. This CDR3 has 13 residues. CDR1 is SGHTA, CDR2 FQGTGA, per germline. CDR3 in amino acids: CASSSGQRETQYF. The CDR3 nucleotides read TGTGCCAGCAGCTCGGGACAGAGAGAGACCCAGTACTTC.

The V call is TRBV15, the J call TRBJ1-2, with 10 bases identical to TRBD1. Germline V gene data show CDR1 as LNHNV and CDR2 as YYDKDF (reference sequence). CDR3 length equals 16 residues. The V gene end was trimmed by 5 bases and the J gene end by 7 bases; junction bases not matched to a gene: 13. Here the CDR3 DNA reads TGTGCCACCAGCGCGCTGGGGACAGGGGTATTCTCTGGCTACACCTTC. Residues: CATSALGTGVFSGYTF.

The V and J genes are TRBV4-1 and TRBJ1-5; D gene ambiguous. CDR1 is MGHRA, CDR2 YSYEKL, per germline. The CDR3 is made up of 13 amino acids. V gave up 5 bases and J gave up 7 bases, with 12 bases separating them. CDR3 sequence: CASSNQIRQPQHF. The DNA for the CDR3 is TGCGCCAGCAGCAATCAAATACGGCAGCCCCAGCATTTT.

The rearrangement uses TRBV11-2 and TRBJ2-3; the D is unclear. From germline, CDR1 is SGHAT and CDR2 FQNNGV. Between the trimmed V and J ends, which lost 0 bases and 10 bases, there was a span of 11 bases. The CDR3 runs to 13 residues. CDR3 DNA: TGTGCCAGCAGCTTAGATCGAGGTAATCCGCAGTATTTT. Protein product: CASSLDRGNPQYF.

The chain employs TRBV4-1 and TRBJ2-1, with 7 positions matching TRBD2. The germline V gene encodes CDR1 MGHRA and CDR2 YSYEKL. Trimming at V came to 3 bases and at J to 5 bases, leaving 7 bases not matched to a gene. The CDR3 has 15 residues. CDR3 coding DNA: TGCGCCAGCAGCCAGAGGCTAGCGGAAAACAATGAGCAGTTCTTC. Encoded protein: CASSQRLAENNEQFF.

This clone was seen a handful of times. The chain employs TRBV5-1 and TRBJ2-7; D may be TRBD1 (11 bases). The CDR3 is made up of 20 amino acids. Germline CDR1 is SGHRS and CDR2 is YFSETQ. V was clipped by 0 bases and J by 2 bases, with 27 bases between them. CDR3 sequence: CASSLDGPDRGLAGAYEQYF. Written as DNA, the CDR3 is TGCGCCAGCAGCTTGGATGGTCCGGACAGGGGGCTAGCGGGGGCCTACGAGCAGTACTTC.

The V and J genes are TRBV5-4 and TRBJ1-4, with 8 nucleotides matching TRBD1. V was clipped by 3 bases and J by 5 bases; unmatched bases: 3. The CDR3 spans 14 residues. Germline V CDR1 and CDR2: SGHNT, YYREEE (reference sequence). The CDR3, as DNA: TGTGCCAGCAGCTATAGACAGGGGAATGAAAAACTGTTTTTT. Residues: CASSYRQGNEKLFF. The whole variable domain, remainder taken from reference TRBV5-4 and TRBJ1-4, is ETGVTQSPTHLIKTRGQQVTLRCSSQSGHNTVSWYQQALGQGPQFIFQYYREEENGRGNFPPRFSGLQFPNYSSELNVNALELDDSALYLCASSYRQGNEKLFFGSGTQLSVL.

This chain links TRBV27 with TRBJ1-5; TRBD1 might be the D (5 bases). The germline V and J ends were trimmed by 8 bases and 2 bases, with 13 bases remaining between them. The CDR3 is 14 amino acids. The germline V gene has CDR1 MNHEY and CDR2 SMNVEV (reference sequence). CDR3 loop: CASSPGVRNQPQHF. For the CDR3, the DNA is TGTGCCAGCTCTCCGGGGGTTCGCAATCAGCCCCAGCATTTT.

The chain carries TRBV9 and TRBJ2-2; D ambiguous. Germline CDR1 is SGDLS and CDR2 is YYNGEE. Trimming pared 0 bases from V and 1 base from J, leaving 10 bases between. The CDR3 runs 16 residues. The CDR3 region is CASSVDPRQNTGELFF. CDR3 bases: TGTGCCAGCAGCGTAGACCCCAGGCAGAACACCGGGGAGCTGTTTTTT. The complete variable domain, with remaining parts taken from reference TRBV9 and TRBJ2-2, reads DSGVTQTPKHLITATGQRVTLRCSPRSGDLSVYWYQQSLDQGLQFLIQYYNGEERAKGNILERFSAQQFPDLHSELNLSSLELGDSALYFCASSVDPRQNTGELFFGEGSRLTVL.

The chain couples TRBV29-1 to TRBJ1-2; tentatively, D is TRBD1 (6 bases). V lost 5 bases and J lost 3, with 16 bases in between. CDR1 SQVTM and CDR2 ANQGSEA come from the germline V gene. CDR3 length equals 14 residues. This CDR3 reads CSVWDTGSDYGYTF. The CDR3 DNA follows: TGCAGCGTTTGGGACACAGGTTCAGACTATGGCTACACCTTC.

This clone was recorded a few times. J is TRBJ2-7 and V is TRBV7-9; TRBD1 matches 12 bases. The V segment lost 6 bases and the J segment 4 bases; nucleotides outside the gene matches: 7. Germline-derived CDR1 and CDR2 are SEHNR and FQNEAQ (reference sequence). The CDR3 spans 15 residues. The CDR3 DNA follows: TGTGCCAGCAGTAGCCCGGGACAGGGGGCTTACGAGCAGTACTTC. Protein: CASSSPGQGAYEQYF.

The CDR3 protein is CASTRGQGVEQYF. The CDR3 DNA reads TGCGCCAGCACCCGGGGACAGGGGGTCGAGCAGTACTTC. The rearrangement links TRBV5-1 to TRBJ2-7; TRBD1 agrees at 11 bases. This CDR3 comprises 13 residues. Germline lookup yields CDR1 SGHRS and CDR2 YFSETQ. Germline trimming cut 6 bases from V and 6 bases from J; bases unmatched to any gene: 5. Full variable domain (missing parts from reference TRBV5-1 and TRBJ2-7): KAGVTQTPRYLIKTRGQQVTLSCSPISGHRSVSWYQQTPGQGLQFLFEYFSETQRNKGNFPGRFSGRQFSNSRSEMNVSTLELGDSALYLCASTRGQGVEQYFGPGTRLTVT.

CDR3 sequence: CASSSTTYNSPLHF. CDR3 bases: TGTGCCAGCAGTTCAACTACCTATAATTCACCCCTCCACTTT. J is TRBJ1-6 and V is TRBV6-5; D gene ambiguous. CDR3 length equals 14 residues. Germline-derived CDR1 and CDR2 are MNHEY and SVGAGI. Trimming removed 4 bases from V and 2 bases from J, with 6 bases in between.

The chain has TRBV3-1 (or the pseudogene TRBV3-2) and TRBJ1-2; no reliable D call. In germline, CDR1 is LGHDT, CDR2 YNNKEL (reference sequence). This CDR3 has 14 residues. Between the trimmed V and J ends, which lost 0 bases and 6 bases, there was a span of 11 bases. Here the CDR3 DNA reads TGTGCCAGCAGCCAAGAACCCCTACGGGATGGCTACACCTTC. Protein product: CASSQEPLRDGYTF.

About this clone itself: The junction departs from germline at one end; a sequencing error may be responsible. The chain links TRBV11-3 to TRBJ2-7, with 8 bases lining up with TRBD2. CDR1 and CDR2 (germline): SGHNT, YENEEA. CDR3 length: 11 residues. Written as DNA, the CDR3 is TGTGCCAGCAGCCGAGGAGGGACTAGAAACTTC. This gives the protein CASSRGGTRNF.

The chain joins TRBV11-3 to TRBJ2-1, with 9 bases that match TRBD2. The V and J ends lost 5 bases and 3 bases, in that order; junction bases with no gene match: 11. This CDR3 has 17 amino acids. Germline-derived CDR1 and CDR2 are SGHNT and YENEEA. CDR3: CASSRELIAGDYNEQFF. CDR3 DNA sequence: TGTGCCAGCAGCAGAGAGCTTATAGCGGGGGACTACAATGAGCAGTTCTTC.

This chain uses TRBV6-2 or TRBV6-3 with TRBJ2-7; 10 bases match TRBD2. Germline CDR1 MNHEY, CDR2 SVGEGT. V gave up 5 bases and J gave up 6 bases; unmatched junction bases: 4. The CDR3 has 13 amino acids. CDR3 DNA: TGTGCCAGCAGTGGACTAGCGGATTCCGAGCAGTACTTC. Translated, it gives CASSGLADSEQYF.

The gene calls are TRBV27 and TRBJ2-2; D remains unclear. Germline values: CDR1 MNHEY, CDR2 SMNVEV (reference sequence). The V end was cut by 2 bases, the J end by 0 bases, with 7 bases between. The CDR3 spans 15 residues. CDR3: CASSLNGPNTGELFF. The CDR3 DNA follows: TGTGCCAGCAGTTTAAACGGTCCGAACACCGGGGAGCTGTTTTTT.

V and J are TRBV9 and TRBJ2-1; D remains unclear. Trimming pared 3 bases from V and 0 bases from J, leaving 7 bases between. Germline-derived CDR1 and CDR2 are SGDLS and YYNGEE. The CDR3 is 14 residues long. The CDR3 protein is CASSDRGSYNEQFF. CDR3 nucleotide sequence: TGTGCCAGCAGCGATCGCGGCTCCTACAATGAGCAGTTCTTC.

V is TRBV7-3 and J is TRBJ2-1; 8 bases map to TRBD1. The V and J ends lost 2 bases and 8 bases, in that order; junction bases with no gene match: 8. Germline V gene data show CDR1 as SGHTA and CDR2 as FQGTGA. There are 15 residues in the CDR3. The CDR3 coding sequence is TGTGCCAGCAGCTTAGGACTGGGACAGGCGTATGAGCAGTTCTTC. Its translation is CASSLGLGQAYEQFF.

The rearrangement links TRBV19 to TRBJ2-1, with D possibly matching TRBD1 (6 bases). V lost 8 bases to trimming and J lost 4 bases, with 18 bases between them. The CDR3 sequence is 15 residues long. In germline, CDR1 is LNHDA, CDR2 SQIVND (reference sequence). CDR3 bases: TGTGCCAGTGCAGGGGTTGAGGACAGATACAATGAGCAGTTCTTC. The encoded protein is CASAGVEDRYNEQFF.

This chain connects TRBV14 to TRBJ1-5, with D possibly matching TRBD1 (5 bases). V lost 9 bases and J 7 bases, leaving 10 bases between the germline ends. The CDR3 contains 11 residues. Germline CDR1 reads SGHDN; CDR2 reads FVKESK. Written as DNA, the CDR3 is TGTGCCAGTCCAGGGTGGCAGCCCCAGCATTTT. Translated: CASPGWQPQHF.

This chain uses TRBV30 with TRBJ2-3; 8 positions agree with TRBD2. V dropped 3 bases and J dropped 2; count of bases not matched to a gene: 4. The CDR3 has 14 amino acids. Germline loops: CDR1 GTSNPN, CDR2 SVGIG (reference sequence). CDR3 sequence: CAWSATSDTDTQYF. CDR3 bases: TGTGCCTGGAGCGCGACTAGCGACACAGATACGCAGTATTTT.

The rearrangement links TRBV10-3 to TRBJ2-1, with a possible D match to TRBD1 (5 bases). The CDR3 is made up of 14 amino acids. V was trimmed by 3 bases and J by 3 bases, leaving 9 bases between them. CDR1 and CDR2 (germline): ENHRY, SYGVKD. Here the CDR3 reads CAISDFQGYNEQFF. The DNA of the CDR3 is TGTGCCATCAGTGATTTCCAGGGCTACAATGAGCAGTTCTTC.

The rearrangement joins TRBV29-1 to TRBJ2-1; D gene unclear. The germline V gene encodes CDR1 SQVTM and CDR2 ANQGSEA. CDR3 length equals 13 residues. V was trimmed by 0 bases and J by 7 bases, leaving 10 bases between them. CDR3 region: CSVEDLIGNEQFF. CDR3 nucleotides: TGCAGCGTTGAAGATCTTATCGGTAATGAGCAGTTCTTC.